The clone carrying this T cell receptor beta chain was observed a single time. The data derive from a study of blood T cell repertoires in COVID-19. Study at large: T cells, B-cell-depleted T cells, or PBMCs supplied cDNA or gDNA.

Two consecutive negative NP/OP PCR tests, clearance, or resolved symptoms defined Cohort 3 recovery. Assay: immunoSEQ multiplex PCR; the TCRdb copy retains only in-frame clones and omits some. In the table there are over 150,000 clones, 84% of which are singletons. CDR3 size: 15 residues. The germline CDR1 and CDR2 sequences are MNHNY and SVGAGI (reference sequence). The junction had 12 bases not matched to a gene; V was cut back by 7 bases and J by 7 bases. Sequencing was performed on PBMCs or T cells enriched from blood (not recorded which). This receptor was identified in a man aged 35 to 55 who had recovered from COVID-19. The chain carries TRBV6-6 and TRBJ1-1; TRBD1 aligns across 10 bases. This CDR3 reads CASTKGDRGVDEAFF. In DNA form, the CDR3 reads TGTGCCAGCACCAAAGGGGACAGGGGAGTGGATGAAGCTTTCTTT.